These 28 T cell receptor beta chains were sequenced from one sample in a study of cytomegalovirus exposure and HLA in healthy donors. A multiplex PCR was run with 60 Vbeta primers and 13 Jbeta primers. Sequencing was performed with immunoSEQ multiplex PCR; in TCRdb, only in-frame clones are kept and a portion is missing. This sample has over 150,000 clones, with roughly 75% found just once. The sequencing input was PBMCs. The source of these receptors is a woman between 50 and 59 years old in good health and CMV-seropositive.

The chain links TRBV7-3 to TRBJ2-1, with a tentative D call TRBD2 (6 bases). This CDR3 has 15 amino acids. Per the germline V gene, CDR1 is SGHTA and CDR2 is FQGTGA. V lost 3 bases, J lost 8 bases, and 17 bases lay in between. The CDR3 DNA sequence: TGTGCCAGCAGCTTTCCGGGACTCCCTAAGGATGAGCAGTTCTTC. Its protein is CASSFPGLPKDEQFF.

The sample holds a few counts of this clone. Here the CDR3 reads CSVRTGPSTDTQYF. CDR3 nucleotide sequence: TGCAGCGTTCGGACAGGACCTAGCACAGATACGCAGTATTTT. This chain links TRBV29-1 with TRBJ2-3; 7 bases agree with TRBD1. In germline, CDR1 is SQVTM, CDR2 ANQGSEA. V dropped 5 bases and J dropped 0; count of bases not matched to a gene: 5. The CDR3 is 14 residues long.

As DNA, the CDR3 is TGTGCCAGTAGTATCGGGTCTAACACTGAAGCTTTCTTT. Translating gives CASSIGSNTEAFF. This chain joins TRBV19 and TRBJ1-1; D uncertain. This CDR3 region has 13 residues. Germline-derived CDR1 and CDR2 are LNHDA and SQIVND (reference sequence). Trimming removed 3 bases at V and 2 bases at J, with 7 bases between. The variable domain in full, with the rest retrieved from reference TRBV19 and TRBJ1-1, is DGGITQSPKYLFRKEGQNVTLSCEQNLNHDAMYWYRQDPGQGLRLIYYSQIVNDFQKGDIAEGYSVSREKKESFPLTVTSAQKNPTAFYLCASSIGSNTEAFFGQGTRLTVV.

V usage is TRBV29-1 and J usage is TRBJ1-4; no firm D call. The germline CDR1 and CDR2 sequences are SQVTM and ANQGSEA. This CDR3 is built from 12 residues. The V and J ends lost 6 bases and 4 bases respectively, with 9 bases between them. This chain's CDR3 is CSVREGNEKLFF. DNA for the CDR3: TGCAGCGTGCGAGAGGGTAATGAAAAACTGTTTTTT.

The chain recombines TRBV19 with TRBJ2-3; 12 bases agree with TRBD2. V shed 2 bases, J shed 0 bases, and the junction held 0 bases outside the gene matches. Germline CDR1 is LNHDA and CDR2 is SQIVND (reference sequence). The CDR3 consists of 16 residues. The CDR3 nucleotides read TGTGCCAGTAGTATACTAGCGGGAGGGAGCACAGATACGCAGTATTTT. This encodes CASSILAGGSTDTQYF. The variable domain in full, completed from reference TRBV19 and TRBJ2-3, reads DGGITQSPKYLFRKEGQNVTLSCEQNLNHDAMYWYRQDPGQGLRLIYYSQIVNDFQKGDIAEGYSVSREKKESFPLTVTSAQKNPTAFYLCASSILAGGSTDTQYFGPGTRLTVL.

This chain links TRBV7-3 with TRBJ2-7; TRBD2 matches at 10 bases. The CDR3 is 15 residues long. The V and J ends lost 2 bases and 4 bases, in that order; junction bases with no gene match: 5. Germline-derived CDR1 and CDR2 are SGHTA and FQGTGA. In nucleotides, the CDR3 is TGTGCCAGCAGCTTAGGCCTAGCGGGAGTGTACGAGCAGTACTTC. The encoded protein is CASSLGLAGVYEQYF.

This clone was detected only once. The genes are TRBV11-2 and TRBJ1-2, with TRBD1 as a possible D gene (5 bases). The germline V and J ends were trimmed by 0 bases and 2 bases, with 10 bases remaining between them. In germline, CDR1 is SGHAT, CDR2 FQNNGV. The CDR3 is 15 amino acids. The CDR3 is CASSLEGAANYGYTF. CDR3 DNA: TGTGCCAGCAGCTTAGAAGGGGCTGCAAACTATGGCTACACCTTC. The whole variable domain, filled in from reference TRBV11-2 and TRBJ1-2, reads EAGVAQSPRYKIIEKRQSVAFWCNPISGHATLYWYQQILGQGPKLLIQFQNNGVVDDSQLPKDRFSAERLKGVDSTLKIQPAKLEDSAVYLCASSLEGAANYGYTFGSGTRLTVV.

The chain uses TRBV9 and TRBJ1-2; 9 bases align to TRBD1. The CDR3 extends over 15 amino acids. V lost 4 bases, J lost 4 bases, and 8 bases stayed unmatched. Germline V gene sequence: CDR1 SGDLS, CDR2 YYNGEE. The CDR3 nucleotides are TGTGCCAGCAGCTGGGGGGGACAGGGTCCCTATGGCTACACCTTC. It codes for CASSWGGQGPYGYTF.

The V and J genes are TRBV7-2 and TRBJ1-6, with 9 bases that match TRBD1. Germline V gene lookup returns CDR1 SGHTA and CDR2 FQGNSA. V dropped 9 bases and J dropped 0; count of bases not matched to a gene: 12. The CDR3 contains 18 residues. The CDR3 is CASSRDRVSASYNSPLHF. The CDR3 nucleotides read TGTGCCAGTTCAAGGGACAGGGTTTCTGCCTCCTATAATTCACCCCTCCACTTT.

The V and J genes are TRBV7-3 and TRBJ2-1, with TRBD2 as a possible D gene (6 bases). Trimming cost V 2 bases and J 8 bases, with 16 bases left between them. CDR3 length: 15 amino acids. Germline lookup yields CDR1 SGHTA and CDR2 FQGTGA. CDR3 sequence: CASSLDLAWSDEQFF. For the CDR3, the DNA is TGTGCCAGCAGCTTAGATCTAGCGTGGAGCGATGAGCAGTTCTTC.

In its sample, this clone was seen a few times. The rearrangement links TRBV9 to TRBJ1-2; D possibly corresponds to TRBD1 (6 bases). Germline loops: CDR1 SGDLS, CDR2 YYNGEE. The CDR3 is 13 residues long. V lost 1 base and J lost 8, with 12 bases in between. DNA for the CDR3: TGTGCCAGCAGCGTAATTTCAGGGGACGGCTACACCTTC. It codes for CASSVISGDGYTF.

Regarding this clone: The sample holds other DNA sequences that translate to the same CDR3. This chain joins TRBV5-1 and TRBJ2-5; 8 nucleotides align to TRBD2. Germline V gives CDR1 SGHRS, CDR2 YFSETQ. The CDR3 contains 14 residues. Trimming took 4 bases from V and 3 from J; bases not matched to a gene: 5. The CDR3, as DNA: TGCGCCAGCAGCCTAGCGGGTGCGGAAGAGACCCAGTACTTC. This gives the protein CASSLAGAEETQYF. Complete variable domain (other parts from reference TRBV5-1 and TRBJ2-5): KAGVTQTPRYLIKTRGQQVTLSCSPISGHRSVSWYQQTPGQGLQFLFEYFSETQRNKGNFPGRFSGRQFSNSRSEMNVSTLELGDSALYLCASSLAGAEETQYFGPGTRLLVL.

The chain carries TRBV21-1 and TRBJ2-7; the table's D call of TRBD1 was not tested on the DNA. TRBV21-1 is designated a pseudogene. The CDR3 has 14 amino acids. The CDR3 is CASSKVWTTYEQYF. CDR3 sequence (DNA): TGTGCCAGCAGCAAAGTTTGGACAACCTACGAGCAGTACTTC.

This chain links TRBV29-1 with TRBJ2-1, with 10 bases that match TRBD2. Germline-derived CDR1 and CDR2 are SQVTM and ANQGSEA. The CDR3 is 14 residues long. With 4 bases clipped from V and 4 bases from J, the junction kept 4 bases outside the gene matches. The CDR3 DNA reads as TGCAGCGTTGGTACTAGCGGGGCATACAATGAGCAGTTCTTC. Translation gives CSVGTSGAYNEQFF.

This clone was detected once. The chain links TRBV5-1 to TRBJ1-5; 8 nucleotides line up with TRBD1. This CDR3 spans 16 amino acids. J gave up 0 bases and V 3 bases, and 5 bases lay outside the gene matches. CDR1 SGHRS and CDR2 YFSETQ come from the germline V gene. This CDR3 reads CASSSGTGHSNQPQHF. The CDR3 nucleotides are TGCGCCAGCAGCTCCGGGACAGGTCATAGCAATCAGCCCCAGCATTTT.

The chain is built from TRBV6-4 and TRBJ2-5; 12 bases are a match to TRBD2. Looked up from germline, CDR1 is MRHNA and CDR2 is SNTAGT. V was pared by 2 bases and J by 5 bases, with 15 bases of the junction left unmatched. The CDR3 is 19 residues long. The CDR3 sequence: CASSDPIALAGGPWETQYF. CDR3 nucleotides: TGTGCCAGCAGTGACCCCATTGCCCTAGCGGGGGGGCCTTGGGAGACCCAGTACTTC.

The rearrangement uses TRBV5-4 and TRBJ1-4, with 9 bases fitting TRBD1. There are 15 residues in the CDR3. J lost 3 bases, V lost 4 bases, and 4 bases had no gene match. Germline V gene lookup returns CDR1 SGHNT and CDR2 YYREEE (reference sequence). This CDR3 is CASSRDRAPNEKLFF. CDR3 DNA: TGTGCCAGCAGCCGGGACAGGGCCCCTAATGAAAAACTGTTTTTT.

V and J are TRBV5-4 and TRBJ2-7; TRBD2 agrees at 15 bases. The CDR3 sequence is 17 residues long. V was pared by 4 bases and J by 1 base, with 6 bases of the junction left unmatched. Per the germline V gene, CDR1 is SGHNT and CDR2 is YYREEE (reference sequence). CDR3 sequence: CASSPGTSGRRSYEQYF. The CDR3 DNA reads TGTGCCAGCAGCCCAGGGACTAGCGGGAGGAGATCCTACGAGCAGTACTTC.

CDR3 in DNA: TGCGCCAGCAGACTATCCCGGGACAGGGGGCGGACAGATACGCAGTATTTT. It codes for CASRLSRDRGRTDTQYF. The J gene is TRBJ2-3, the V gene TRBV4-1, with 12 bases fitting TRBD1. The CDR3 consists of 17 residues. J was trimmed by 3 bases and V by 6 bases; bases with no gene match: 10. Germline CDR1 reads MGHRA; CDR2 reads YSYEKL.

V and J are TRBV7-9 and TRBJ1-1, with D possibly matching TRBD1 (6 bases). This CDR3 contains 13 residues. The germline V gene has CDR1 SEHNR and CDR2 FQNEAQ (reference sequence). Trimming cost V 4 bases and J 1 base, with 7 bases left between them. CDR3 sequence: CASSSRGNTEAFF. The CDR3 region has the DNA TGTGCCAGCAGCTCCAGGGGGAACACTGAAGCTTTCTTT.

The chain recombines TRBV6-4 with TRBJ1-1, with 9 positions matching TRBD1. CDR1 MRHNA and CDR2 SNTAGT come from the germline V gene. V lost 6 bases and J lost 2; bases outside the gene matches: 13. The CDR3 contains 17 residues. The CDR3 is CASSLSRDRDFNTEAFF. The CDR3 DNA reads as TGTGCCAGCAGCCTATCTCGGGACAGGGATTTTAACACTGAAGCTTTCTTT.

On this clone: At one end the junction does not follow the germline gene, possibly because of a read error. The gene calls are TRBV7-9 and TRBJ2-2, with 8 positions matching TRBD2. Germline V gene lookup returns CDR1 SEHNR and CDR2 FQNEAQ (reference sequence). This CDR3 spans 16 amino acids. The CDR3, as DNA: TGTTCCAGCAGCTTACGGGAGGGGGCGAACACCGGGGAGCTGTTTTTT. Its translation: CSSSLREGANTGELFF.

This chain uses TRBV4-3 with TRBJ2-3, with 11 nucleotides matching TRBD2. Germline CDR1 and CDR2: LGHNA and YSLEER. The junction had 7 bases not matched to a gene; V was cut back by 0 bases and J by 5 bases. The CDR3 length is 17 residues. The CDR3 DNA is TGCGCCAGCAGCCAAGATCTAACTAGCGGGAGTCGAGATACGCAGTATTTT. This encodes CASSQDLTSGSRDTQYF.

This rearrangement joins TRBV28 to TRBJ2-1; no clear D. The germline gives CDR1 MDHEN, CDR2 SYDVKM. V lost 7 bases, J lost 4 bases, and 17 bases lay in between. This CDR3 region has 15 residues. The CDR3 loop reads CASIPQARIYNEQFF. The CDR3 bases are TGTGCCAGCATCCCCCAGGCCAGGATTTACAATGAGCAGTTCTTC.

This clone has only a few counts. The J gene is TRBJ1-2, the V gene TRBV28, with a possible D match to TRBD1 (5 bases). CDR3 length: 16 amino acids. Per germline, CDR1 MDHEN and CDR2 SYDVKM. V lost 5 bases and J 3 bases, leaving 19 bases between the germline ends. The chain's CDR3 is CASSTSPGAEDYGYTF. The CDR3 coding sequence is TGTGCCAGCAGTACCTCCCCTGGGGCCGAGGACTATGGCTACACCTTC.

The J gene is TRBJ2-4, the V gene TRBV7-8; the match to TRBD1 covers 10 bases. The CDR3 has 17 amino acids. J gave up 2 bases and V 5 bases, and 9 bases lay outside the gene matches. Per the germline V gene, CDR1 is SGHVS and CDR2 is FQNEAQ. CDR3 DNA: TGTGCCAGCAGCGTCTCCGGGACAGGGGTCTCCAAAAACATTCAGTACTTC. Its protein is CASSVSGTGVSKNIQYF.

The CDR3 DNA sequence: TGTGCCAGCAGCCCTAGACTAGCGGGGGAGTTCGGGGAGACCCAGTACTTC. It yields the protein CASSPRLAGEFGETQYF. The rearrangement uses TRBV28 and TRBJ2-5, with 12 bases fitting TRBD2. V lost 6 bases to trimming and J lost 5 bases; unmatched junction nucleotides: 13. This CDR3 comprises 17 residues. The V gene's germline CDR1 is MDHEN and CDR2 SYDVKM.

Worth noting for this clone: Germline and junction disagree at one end, which may indicate a read error. The rearrangement joins TRBV7-7 to TRBJ2-7, with D perhaps TRBD1 (6 bases). The CDR3 runs 13 residues. Germline V gives CDR1 SSHAT, CDR2 FNYEAQ (reference sequence). The CDR3: CASSLVQGREQYF. Here the CDR3 DNA reads TGTGCTAGCAGCTTAGTACAGGGTCGTGAGCAGTACTTC.